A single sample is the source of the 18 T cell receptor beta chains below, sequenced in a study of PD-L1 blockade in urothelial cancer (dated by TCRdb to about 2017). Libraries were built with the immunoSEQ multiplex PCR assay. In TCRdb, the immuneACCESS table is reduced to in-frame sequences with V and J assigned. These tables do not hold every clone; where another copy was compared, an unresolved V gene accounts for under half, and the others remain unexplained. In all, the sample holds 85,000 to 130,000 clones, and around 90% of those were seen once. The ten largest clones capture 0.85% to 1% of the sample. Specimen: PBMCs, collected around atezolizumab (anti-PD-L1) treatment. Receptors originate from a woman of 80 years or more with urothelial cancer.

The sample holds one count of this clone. CDR3 bases: TGTGCCAGCAGTGAAAGCGGAAATGGGGAGCTGTTTTTT. Its protein is CASSESGNGELFF. The V call is TRBV6-1, the J call TRBJ2-2, with a possible D match to TRBD2 (5 bases). The V gene lost 2 bases and the J gene lost 8 bases, with 9 bases spanning the gap. This CDR3 contains 13 residues. The germline CDR1 and CDR2 sequences are MNHNS and SASEGT.

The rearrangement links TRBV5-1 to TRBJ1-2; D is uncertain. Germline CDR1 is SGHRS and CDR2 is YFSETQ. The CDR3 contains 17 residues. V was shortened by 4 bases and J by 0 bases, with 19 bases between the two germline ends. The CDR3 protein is CASSPRHRGRPNYGYTF. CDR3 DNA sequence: TGCGCCAGCAGCCCGCGGCACCGCGGGAGGCCTAACTATGGCTACACCTTC.

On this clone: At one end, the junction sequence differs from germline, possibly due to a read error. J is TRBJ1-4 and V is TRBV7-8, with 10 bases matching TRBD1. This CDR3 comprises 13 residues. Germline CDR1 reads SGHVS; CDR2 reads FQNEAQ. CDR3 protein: CASSLAGPGTGVF. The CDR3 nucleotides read TGTGCCAGCAGCTTAGCGGGCCCCGGGACAGGGGTTTTT.

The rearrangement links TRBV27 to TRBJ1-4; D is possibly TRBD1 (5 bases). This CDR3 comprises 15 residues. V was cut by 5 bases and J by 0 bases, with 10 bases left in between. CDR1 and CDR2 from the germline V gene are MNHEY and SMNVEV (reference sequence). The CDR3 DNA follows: TGTGCCAGCAGTCCCCTGGGGCCAACTAATGAAAAACTGTTTTTT. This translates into CASSPLGPTNEKLFF.

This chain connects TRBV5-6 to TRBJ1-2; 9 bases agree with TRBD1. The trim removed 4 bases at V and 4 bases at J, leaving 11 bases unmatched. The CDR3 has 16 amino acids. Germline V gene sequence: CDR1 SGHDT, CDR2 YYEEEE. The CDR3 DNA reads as TGTGCCAGCAGCCTACCACCGGGACAGGGTTCCTATGGCTACACCTTC. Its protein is CASSLPPGQGSYGYTF.

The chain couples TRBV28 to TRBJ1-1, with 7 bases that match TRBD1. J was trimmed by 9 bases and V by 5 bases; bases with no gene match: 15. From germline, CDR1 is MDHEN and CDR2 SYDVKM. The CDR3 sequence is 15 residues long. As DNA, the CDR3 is TGTGCCAGCAGTCCCCGTGGAGGGGGCGTAATTAAAGCTTTCTTT. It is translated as CASSPRGGGVIKAFF.

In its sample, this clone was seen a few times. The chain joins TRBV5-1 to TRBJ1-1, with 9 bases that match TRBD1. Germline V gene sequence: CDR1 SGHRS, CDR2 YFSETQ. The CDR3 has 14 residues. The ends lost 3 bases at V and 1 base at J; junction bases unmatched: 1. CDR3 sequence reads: CASSWGQGNTEAFF. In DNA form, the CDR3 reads TGCGCCAGCAGCTGGGGACAGGGGAACACTGAAGCTTTCTTT.

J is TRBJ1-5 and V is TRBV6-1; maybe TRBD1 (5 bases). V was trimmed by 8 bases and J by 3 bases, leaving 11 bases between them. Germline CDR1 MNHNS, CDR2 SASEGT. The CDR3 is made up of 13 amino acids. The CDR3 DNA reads TGTGCCAGCGGGGGGGACTCCAATCAGCCCCAGCATTTT. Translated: CASGGDSNQPQHF.

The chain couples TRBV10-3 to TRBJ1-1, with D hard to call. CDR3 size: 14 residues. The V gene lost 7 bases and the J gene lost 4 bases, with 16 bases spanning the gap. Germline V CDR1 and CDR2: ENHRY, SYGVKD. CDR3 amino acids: CAITVQERGTEAFF. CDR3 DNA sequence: TGTGCCATCACCGTACAAGAACGAGGCACTGAAGCTTTCTTT.

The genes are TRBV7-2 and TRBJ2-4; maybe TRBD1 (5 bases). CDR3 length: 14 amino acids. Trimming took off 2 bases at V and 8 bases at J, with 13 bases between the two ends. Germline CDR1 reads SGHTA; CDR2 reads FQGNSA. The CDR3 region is CASSLRGRVDIQYF. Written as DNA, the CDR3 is TGTGCCAGCAGCTTAAGGGGTAGGGTCGACATTCAGTACTTC. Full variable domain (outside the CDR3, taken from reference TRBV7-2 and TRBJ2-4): GAGVSQSPSNKVTEKGKDVELRCDPISGHTALYWYRQSLGQGLEFLIYFQGNSAPDKSGLPSDRFSAERTGGSVSTLTIQRTQQEDSAVYLCASSLRGRVDIQYFGAGTRLSVL.

The CDR3 nucleotides are TGTGCCAGCAGTGCCAGACAGGGGGTCGGAACTGAAGCTTTCTTT. Protein product: CASSARQGVGTEAFF. This chain connects TRBV9 to TRBJ1-1; 9 bases fit TRBD1. Germline V gene lookup returns CDR1 SGDLS and CDR2 YYNGEE. The CDR3 runs 15 residues. The trim removed 5 bases at V and 5 bases at J, leaving 10 bases unmatched.

Written as DNA, the CDR3 is TGTGCCAGCAGCTTGGGGGGACAGGACATTCAGTACTTC. This translates into CASSLGGQDIQYF. V is TRBV5-6 and J is TRBJ2-4; TRBD1 matches at 8 bases. Germline V CDR1 and CDR2: SGHDT, YYEEEE. CDR3 length equals 13 residues. V gave up 0 bases and J gave up 8 bases; unmatched junction bases: 1.

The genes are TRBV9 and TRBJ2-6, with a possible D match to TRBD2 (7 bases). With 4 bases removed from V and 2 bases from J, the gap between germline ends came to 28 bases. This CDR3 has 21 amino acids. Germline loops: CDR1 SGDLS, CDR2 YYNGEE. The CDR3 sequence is CASSPTLVGGRGFAGANVLTF. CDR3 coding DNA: TGTGCCAGCAGCCCTACCCTGGTGGGGGGGCGGGGTTTTGCTGGGGCCAACGTCCTGACTTTC.

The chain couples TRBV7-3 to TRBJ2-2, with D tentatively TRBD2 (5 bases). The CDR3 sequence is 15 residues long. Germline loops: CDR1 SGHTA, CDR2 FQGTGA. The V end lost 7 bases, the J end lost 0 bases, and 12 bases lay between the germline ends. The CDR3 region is CASTSASTNTGELFF. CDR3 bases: TGTGCCAGCACCTCGGCTAGCACGAACACCGGGGAGCTGTTTTTT.

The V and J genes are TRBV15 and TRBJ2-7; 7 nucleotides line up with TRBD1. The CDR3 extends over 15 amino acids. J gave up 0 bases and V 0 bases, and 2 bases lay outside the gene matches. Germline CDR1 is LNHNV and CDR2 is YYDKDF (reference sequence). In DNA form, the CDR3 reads TGTGCCACCAGCAGAGACAGGGGGTCCTCCTACGAGCAGTACTTC. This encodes CATSRDRGSSYEQYF.

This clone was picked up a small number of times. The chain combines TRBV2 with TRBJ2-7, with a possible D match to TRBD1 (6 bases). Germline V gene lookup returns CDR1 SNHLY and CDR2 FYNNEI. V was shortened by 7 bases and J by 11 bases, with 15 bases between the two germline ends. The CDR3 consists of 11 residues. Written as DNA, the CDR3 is TGTGCCAGCAACAGGGACGACAGAAAGTACTTC. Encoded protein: CASNRDDRKYF.

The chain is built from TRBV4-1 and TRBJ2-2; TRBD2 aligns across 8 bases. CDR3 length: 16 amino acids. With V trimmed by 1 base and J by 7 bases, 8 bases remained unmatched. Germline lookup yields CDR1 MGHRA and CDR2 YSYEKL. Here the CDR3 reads CASSQVSGRTIGELFF. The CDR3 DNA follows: TGCGCCAGCAGCCAAGTAAGCGGGAGAACGATCGGGGAGCTGTTTTTT.

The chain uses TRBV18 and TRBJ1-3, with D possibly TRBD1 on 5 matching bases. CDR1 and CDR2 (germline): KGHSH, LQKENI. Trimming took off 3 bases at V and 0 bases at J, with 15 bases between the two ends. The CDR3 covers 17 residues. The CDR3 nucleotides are TGTGCCAGCTCACCGAGGAGGGTGACAGACTCTGGAAACACCATATATTTT. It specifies CASSPRRVTDSGNTIYF. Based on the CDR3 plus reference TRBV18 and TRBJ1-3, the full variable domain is NAGVMQNPRHLVRRRGQEARLRCSPMKGHSHVYWYRQLPEEGLKFMVYLQKENIIDESGMPKERFSAEFPKEGPSILRIQQVVRGDSAAYFCASSPRRVTDSGNTIYFGEGSWLTVV.